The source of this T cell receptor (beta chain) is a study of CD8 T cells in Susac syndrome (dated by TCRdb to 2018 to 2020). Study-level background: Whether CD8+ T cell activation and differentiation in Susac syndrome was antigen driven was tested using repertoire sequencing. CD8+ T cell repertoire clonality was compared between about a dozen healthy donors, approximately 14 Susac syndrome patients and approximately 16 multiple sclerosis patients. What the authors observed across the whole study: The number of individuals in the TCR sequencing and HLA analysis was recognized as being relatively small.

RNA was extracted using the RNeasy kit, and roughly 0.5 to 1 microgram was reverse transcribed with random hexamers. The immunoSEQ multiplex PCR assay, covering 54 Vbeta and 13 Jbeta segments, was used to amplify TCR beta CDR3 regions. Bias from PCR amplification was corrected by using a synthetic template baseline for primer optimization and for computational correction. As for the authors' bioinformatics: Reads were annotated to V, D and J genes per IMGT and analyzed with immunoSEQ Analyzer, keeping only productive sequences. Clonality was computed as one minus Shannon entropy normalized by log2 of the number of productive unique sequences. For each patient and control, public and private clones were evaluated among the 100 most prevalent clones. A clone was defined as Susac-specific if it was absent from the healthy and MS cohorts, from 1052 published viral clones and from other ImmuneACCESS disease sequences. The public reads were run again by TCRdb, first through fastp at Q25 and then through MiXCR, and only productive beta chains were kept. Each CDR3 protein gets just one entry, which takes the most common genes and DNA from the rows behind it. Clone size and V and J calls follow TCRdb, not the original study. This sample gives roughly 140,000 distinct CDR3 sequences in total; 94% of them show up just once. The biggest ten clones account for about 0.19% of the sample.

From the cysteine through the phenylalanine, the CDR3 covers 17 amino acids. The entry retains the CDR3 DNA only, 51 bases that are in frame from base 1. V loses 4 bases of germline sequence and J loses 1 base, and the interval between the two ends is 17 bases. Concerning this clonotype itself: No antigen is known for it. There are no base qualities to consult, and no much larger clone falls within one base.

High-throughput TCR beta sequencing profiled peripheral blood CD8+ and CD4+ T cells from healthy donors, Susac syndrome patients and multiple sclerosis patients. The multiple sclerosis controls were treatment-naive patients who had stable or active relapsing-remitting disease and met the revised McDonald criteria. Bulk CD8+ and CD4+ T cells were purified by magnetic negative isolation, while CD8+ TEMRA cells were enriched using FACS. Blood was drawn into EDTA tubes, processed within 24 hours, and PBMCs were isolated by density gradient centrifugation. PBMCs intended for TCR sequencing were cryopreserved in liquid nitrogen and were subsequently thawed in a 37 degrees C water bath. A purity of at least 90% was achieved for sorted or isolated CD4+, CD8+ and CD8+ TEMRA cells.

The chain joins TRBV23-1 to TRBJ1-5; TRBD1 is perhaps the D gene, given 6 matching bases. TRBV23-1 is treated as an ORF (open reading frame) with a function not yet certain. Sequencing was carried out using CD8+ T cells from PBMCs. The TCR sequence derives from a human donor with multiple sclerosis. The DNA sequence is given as TGCGCCAGCAGTCCCCCCCAGGGAGGGACAAGCAATCAGCCCCAGCATTTT. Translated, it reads CASSPPQGGTSNQPQHF.